This entry is about one TCR beta chain. Its antigen specificity is not known. No per-base quality is available; no much larger clone lies one base away. TCR beta chain sequences were generated from genomic DNA using the immunoSEQ assay. The original methods were these. Any CDR3 sequence that did not begin with the conserved framework cysteine at position 104 was removed by hand. To get clonality, the normalized Shannon's Diversity Index was subtracted from one, giving values from 0 (maximal diversity) to 1 (oligoclonal). Chi-squared comparison-of-proportions tests were used to check whether the frequency of the same CDR3 differed between samples, for example brain versus blood. Public clonotypes were found by searching immuneACCESS, and the VDJdb browser was used to assess similarity to known antiviral clonotypes. TCRdb took over this immuneACCESS table, retaining in-frame rearrangements with V and J assigned. Such tables are incomplete; in checked studies, under half of the missing clones stem from an unresolved V gene, and the remainder is unexplained. Clonal size and the V and J genes are those of that table, whereas D and trimming came from the DNA. Within this sample are about 340,000 clones, with roughly 93% of them counted one time only. Around 6% of the sample is taken by the ten largest.

The germline V gene specifies SGHRS as CDR1 and YFSETQ as CDR2. The trim is 4 bases for V and 1 base for J, with a gap of 17 bases between the germline ends. Taken from cysteine to phenylalanine, the CDR3 has 17 residues. Only the CDR3 portion is preserved as DNA: 51 bases, with reading frame beginning at the first base. This record comes from a study of brain T cells in children with intractable seizures (dated by TCRdb to about 2021). Regarding the study in general: A NanoString immunology panel was first used to screen resected brain tissue from 40 to 55 pediatric epilepsy surgery cases for immune gene transcripts. Of the roughly twelve selected surgery cases, pre-surgery blood was also sequenced for eight, so four had brain tissue only.

Beyond this particular receptor, the publication reports: The patients' HCMV serostatus was not known, and viral specificity was inferred solely from CDR3 sequence similarity. Because pre- and post-surgery blood were sequenced to different depths, clones absent from the pre-surgery sample may reflect undersampling.

In light of the paper, this sample's time point label describes: blood from clinic visit 5 months post-surgery; TSC patient then seizure free. The surgery cases showing the highest brain T cell transcript signatures were chosen for TCR beta chain sequencing of brain tissue and, when available, of blood. Before surgery, patients had received at least one anti-epileptic drug. TCR-sequenced patients were children with drug-resistant epilepsy due to tuberous sclerosis complex, focal cortical dysplasia, Rasmussen encephalitis or hemimegalencephaly. Bulk genomic DNA was isolated from unsorted brain tissue and whole blood using the Monarch genomic DNA purification kit.

The clonotype comes from a boy under three years old with tuberous sclerosis and intractable seizures. The source material was peripheral blood, sampled about 5 months after surgery. This chain is built from TRBV5-1 and TRBJ2-2; no D gene is confidently identified. The DNA sequence reads TGCGCCAGCAGCACGGAGTTAGTTGGGCGGAACACCGGGGAGCTGTTTTTT. This sequence encodes CASSTELVGRNTGELFF.